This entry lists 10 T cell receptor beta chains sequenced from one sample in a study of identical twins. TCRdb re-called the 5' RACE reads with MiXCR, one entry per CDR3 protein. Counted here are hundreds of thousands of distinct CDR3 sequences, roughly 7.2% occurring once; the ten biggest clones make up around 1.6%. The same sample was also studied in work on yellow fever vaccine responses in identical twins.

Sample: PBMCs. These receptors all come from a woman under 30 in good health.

In nucleotides, the CDR3 is TGTGCCAGCAGACTAGAGGGTGGAATGAGCACAGATACGCAGTATTTT. Protein product: CASRLEGGMSTDTQYF. The chain carries TRBV7-9 and TRBJ2-3; tentatively, D is TRBD2 (5 bases). Deletions cut 6 bases from V and 0 bases from J, with 16 bases between. Germline V CDR1 and CDR2: SEHNR, FQNEAQ (reference sequence). The CDR3 is made up of 16 amino acids.

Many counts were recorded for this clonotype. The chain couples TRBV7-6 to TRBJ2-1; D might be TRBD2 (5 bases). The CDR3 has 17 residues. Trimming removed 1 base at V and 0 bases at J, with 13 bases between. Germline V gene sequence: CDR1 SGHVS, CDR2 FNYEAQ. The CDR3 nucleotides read TGTGCCAGCAGCTTAGTGGGCGGGTCTAGCTCCTACAATGAGCAGTTCTTC. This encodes CASSLVGGSSSYNEQFF.

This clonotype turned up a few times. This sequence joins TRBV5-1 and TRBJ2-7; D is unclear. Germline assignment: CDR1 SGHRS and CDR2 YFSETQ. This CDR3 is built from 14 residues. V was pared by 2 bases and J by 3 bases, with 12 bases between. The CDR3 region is CASSLPIDYYEQYV. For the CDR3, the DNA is TGCGCCAGCAGCTTACCGATCGATTACTACGAGCAGTACGTC.

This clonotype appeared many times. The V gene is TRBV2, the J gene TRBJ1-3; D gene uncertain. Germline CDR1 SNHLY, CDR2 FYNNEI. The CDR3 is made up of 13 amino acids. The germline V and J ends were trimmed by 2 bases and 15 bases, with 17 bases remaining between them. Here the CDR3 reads CASSELPDTRRYF. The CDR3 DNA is TGTGCCAGCAGTGAACTCCCCGATACGAGGCGATATTTT.

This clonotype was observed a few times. The CDR3 spells CASSTYRGRNNEQFF. As DNA, the CDR3 is TGTGCCAGCAGCACCTACAGGGGGCGGAACAATGAGCAGTTCTTC. The chain recombines TRBV11-2 with TRBJ2-1; 9 bases are shared with TRBD1. V was clipped by 5 bases and J by 5 bases; unmatched bases: 7. The germline CDR1 and CDR2 sequences are SGHAT and FQNNGV. This CDR3 has 15 residues.

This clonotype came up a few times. CDR3 DNA: TGCAGCGTTGAGGGGAGGGAGCCTTTTTACAATGAGCAGTTCTTC. Translation: CSVEGREPFYNEQFF. The V gene is TRBV29-1, the J gene TRBJ2-1; 7 bases are a match to TRBD2. Germline V lookup: CDR1 SQVTM, CDR2 ANQGSEA. Losses at the gene ends were 3 bases for V and 4 bases for J; bases not matched to a gene: 9. The CDR3 is made up of 15 amino acids.

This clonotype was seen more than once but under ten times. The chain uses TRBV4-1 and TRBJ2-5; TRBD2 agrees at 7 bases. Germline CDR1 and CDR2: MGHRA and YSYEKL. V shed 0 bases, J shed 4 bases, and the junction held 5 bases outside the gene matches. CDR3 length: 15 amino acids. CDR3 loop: CASSQEGASGETQYF. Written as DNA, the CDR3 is TGCGCCAGCAGCCAAGAAGGGGCTAGCGGAGAGACCCAGTACTTC.

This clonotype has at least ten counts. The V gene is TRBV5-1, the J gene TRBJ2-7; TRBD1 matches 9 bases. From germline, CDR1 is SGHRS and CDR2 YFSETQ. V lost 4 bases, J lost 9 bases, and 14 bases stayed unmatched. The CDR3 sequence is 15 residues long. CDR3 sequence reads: CASSQSGTGSSGQYF. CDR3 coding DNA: TGCGCCAGCAGCCAGTCCGGGACAGGGTCCTCCGGGCAGTACTTC.

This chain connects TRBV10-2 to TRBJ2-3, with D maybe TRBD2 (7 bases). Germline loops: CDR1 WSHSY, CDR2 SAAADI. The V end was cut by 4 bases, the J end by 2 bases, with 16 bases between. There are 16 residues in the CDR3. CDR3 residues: CASSAEAGALTDTQYF. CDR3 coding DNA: TGCGCCAGCAGTGCCGAGGCGGGGGCGCTCACAGATACGCAGTATTTT.

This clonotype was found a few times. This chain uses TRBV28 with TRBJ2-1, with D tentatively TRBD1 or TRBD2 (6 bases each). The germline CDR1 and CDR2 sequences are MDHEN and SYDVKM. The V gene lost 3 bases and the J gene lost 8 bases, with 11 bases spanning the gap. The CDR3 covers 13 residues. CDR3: CASSFGGGDEQFF. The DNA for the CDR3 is TGTGCCAGCAGTTTCGGGGGCGGGGATGAGCAGTTCTTC.